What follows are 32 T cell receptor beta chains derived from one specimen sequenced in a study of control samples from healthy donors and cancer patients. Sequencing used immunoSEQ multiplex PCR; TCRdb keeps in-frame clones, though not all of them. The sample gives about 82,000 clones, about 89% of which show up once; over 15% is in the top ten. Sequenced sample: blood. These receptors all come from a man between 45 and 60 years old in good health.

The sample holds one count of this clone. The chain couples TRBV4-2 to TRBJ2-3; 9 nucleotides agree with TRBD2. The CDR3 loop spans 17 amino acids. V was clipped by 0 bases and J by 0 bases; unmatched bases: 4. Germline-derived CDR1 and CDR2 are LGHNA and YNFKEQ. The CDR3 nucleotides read TGTGCCAGCAGCCAAGATGGCCTAGCGGGGAGCACAGATACGCAGTATTTT. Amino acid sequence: CASSQDGLAGSTDTQYF.

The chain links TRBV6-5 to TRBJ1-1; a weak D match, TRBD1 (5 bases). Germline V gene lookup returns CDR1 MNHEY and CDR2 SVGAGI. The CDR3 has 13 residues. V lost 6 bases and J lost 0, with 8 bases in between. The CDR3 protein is CASRTGLNTEAFF. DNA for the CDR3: TGTGCCAGCAGAACGGGACTGAACACTGAAGCTTTCTTT.

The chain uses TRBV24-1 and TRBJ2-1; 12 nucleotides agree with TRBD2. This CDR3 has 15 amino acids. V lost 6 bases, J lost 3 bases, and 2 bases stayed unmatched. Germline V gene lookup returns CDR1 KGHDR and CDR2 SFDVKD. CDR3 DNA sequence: TGTGCCACCAGTCGGACTAGCGGGGTCTACAATGAGCAGTTCTTC. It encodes CATSRTSGVYNEQFF.

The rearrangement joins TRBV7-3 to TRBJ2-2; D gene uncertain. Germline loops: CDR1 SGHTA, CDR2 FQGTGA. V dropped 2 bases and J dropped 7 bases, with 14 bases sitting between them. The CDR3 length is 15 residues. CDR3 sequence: CASSLYPESDGELFF. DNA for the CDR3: TGTGCCAGCAGCTTATATCCGGAGTCTGACGGGGAGCTGTTTTTT.

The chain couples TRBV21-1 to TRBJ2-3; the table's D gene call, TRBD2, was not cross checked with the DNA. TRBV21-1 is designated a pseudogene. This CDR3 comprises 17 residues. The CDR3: CASRQGRKSGNTDTQYF. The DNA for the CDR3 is TGTGCCAGCAGGCAAGGGAGGAAAAGCGGAAACACAGATACGCAGTATTTT.

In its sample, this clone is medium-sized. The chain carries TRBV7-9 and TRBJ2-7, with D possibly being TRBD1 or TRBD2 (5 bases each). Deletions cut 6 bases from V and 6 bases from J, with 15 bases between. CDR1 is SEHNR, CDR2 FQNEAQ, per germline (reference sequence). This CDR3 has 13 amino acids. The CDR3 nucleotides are TGTGCCAGCAGTCAAGGGGACCGCTCCGAGCAGTACTTC. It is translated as CASSQGDRSEQYF.

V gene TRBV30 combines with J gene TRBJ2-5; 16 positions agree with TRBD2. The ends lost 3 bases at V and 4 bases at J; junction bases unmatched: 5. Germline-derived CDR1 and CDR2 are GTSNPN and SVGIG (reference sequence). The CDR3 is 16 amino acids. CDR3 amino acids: CAWSPGLAGGPETQYF. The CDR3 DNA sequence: TGTGCCTGGAGCCCGGGACTAGCGGGAGGGCCAGAGACCCAGTACTTC.

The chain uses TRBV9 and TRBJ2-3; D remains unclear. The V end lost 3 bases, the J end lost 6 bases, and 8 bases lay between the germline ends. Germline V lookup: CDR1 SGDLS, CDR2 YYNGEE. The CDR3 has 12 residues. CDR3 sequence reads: CASSEVGDTQYF. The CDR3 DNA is TGTGCCAGCAGCGAAGTGGGGGATACGCAGTATTTT.

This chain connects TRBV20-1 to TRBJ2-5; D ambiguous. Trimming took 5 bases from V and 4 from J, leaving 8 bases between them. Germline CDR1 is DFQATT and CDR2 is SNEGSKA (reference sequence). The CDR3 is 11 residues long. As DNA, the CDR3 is TGCAGTGCTGTTTATGGAGAGACCCAGTACTTC. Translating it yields CSAVYGETQYF.

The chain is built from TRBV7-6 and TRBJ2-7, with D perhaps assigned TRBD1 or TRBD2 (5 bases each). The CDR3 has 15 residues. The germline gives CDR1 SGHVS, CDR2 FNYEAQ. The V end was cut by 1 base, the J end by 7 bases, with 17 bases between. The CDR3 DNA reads TGTGCCAGCAGCTTAGGTGACGGGGCAGGATGGGAGCAGTACTTC. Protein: CASSLGDGAGWEQYF. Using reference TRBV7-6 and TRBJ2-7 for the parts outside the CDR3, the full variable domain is GAGVSQSPRYKVTKRGQDVALRCDPISGHVSLYWYRQALGQGPEFLTYFNYEAQQDKSGLPNDRFSAERPEGSISTLTIQRTEQRDSAMYRCASSLGDGAGWEQYFGPGTRLTVT.

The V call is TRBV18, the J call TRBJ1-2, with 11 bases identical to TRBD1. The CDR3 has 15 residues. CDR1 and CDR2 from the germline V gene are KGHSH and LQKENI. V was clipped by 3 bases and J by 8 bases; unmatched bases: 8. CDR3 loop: CASSPIGQGAYGYTF. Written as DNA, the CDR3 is TGTGCCAGCTCACCGATTGGACAGGGGGCGTACGGCTACACCTTC. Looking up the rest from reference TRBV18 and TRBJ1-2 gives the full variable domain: NAGVMQNPRHLVRRRGQEARLRCSPMKGHSHVYWYRQLPEEGLKFMVYLQKENIIDESGMPKERFSAEFPKEGPSILRIQQVVRGDSAAYFCASSPIGQGAYGYTFGSGTRLTVV.

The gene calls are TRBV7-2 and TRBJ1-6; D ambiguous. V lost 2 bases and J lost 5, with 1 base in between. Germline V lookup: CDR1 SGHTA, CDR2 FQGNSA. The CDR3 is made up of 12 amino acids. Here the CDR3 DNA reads TGTGCCAGCAGCTTAAATAATTCACCCCTCCACTTT. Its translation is CASSLNNSPLHF.

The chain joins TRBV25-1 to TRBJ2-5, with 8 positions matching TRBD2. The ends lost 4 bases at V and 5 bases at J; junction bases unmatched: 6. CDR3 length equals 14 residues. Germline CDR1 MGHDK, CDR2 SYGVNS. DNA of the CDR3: TGTGCCAGCAGTGTTCCGCGGGAGGTTGAGACCCAGTACTTC. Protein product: CASSVPREVETQYF. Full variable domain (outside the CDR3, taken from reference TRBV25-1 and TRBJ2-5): EADIYQTPRYLVIGTGKKITLECSQTMGHDKMYWYQQDPGMELHLIHYSYGVNSTEKGDLSSESTVSRIRTEHFPLTLESARPSHTSQYLCASSVPREVETQYFGPGTRLLVL.

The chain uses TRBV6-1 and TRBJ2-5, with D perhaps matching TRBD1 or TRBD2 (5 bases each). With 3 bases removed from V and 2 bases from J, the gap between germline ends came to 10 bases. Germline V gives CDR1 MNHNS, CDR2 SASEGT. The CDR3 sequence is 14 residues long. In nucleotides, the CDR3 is TGTGCCAGCAGTGACCGGGGCCTACAAGAGACCCAGTACTTC. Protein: CASSDRGLQETQYF.

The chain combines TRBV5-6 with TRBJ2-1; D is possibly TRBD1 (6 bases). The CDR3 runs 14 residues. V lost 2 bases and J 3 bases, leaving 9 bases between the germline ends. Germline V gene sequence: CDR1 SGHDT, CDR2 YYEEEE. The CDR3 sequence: CASSLGQSYNEQFF. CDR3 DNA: TGTGCCAGCAGCTTAGGACAGAGCTACAATGAGCAGTTCTTC.

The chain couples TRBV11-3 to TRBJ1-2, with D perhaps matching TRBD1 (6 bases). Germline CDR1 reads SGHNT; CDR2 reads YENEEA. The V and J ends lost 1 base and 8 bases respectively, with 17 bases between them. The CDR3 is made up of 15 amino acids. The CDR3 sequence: CASSLGSAGARGYTF. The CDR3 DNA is TGTGCCAGCAGCTTAGGGTCTGCGGGGGCGAGAGGCTACACCTTC.

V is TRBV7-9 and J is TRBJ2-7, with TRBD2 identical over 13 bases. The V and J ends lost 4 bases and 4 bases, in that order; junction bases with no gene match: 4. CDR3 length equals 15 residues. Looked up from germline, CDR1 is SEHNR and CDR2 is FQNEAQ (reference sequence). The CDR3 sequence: CASSYGLAGAYEQYF. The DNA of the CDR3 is TGTGCCAGCAGCTATGGACTAGCGGGAGCTTACGAGCAGTACTTC.

CDR3 region: CATSDFRGGKLFF. The DNA for the CDR3 is TGTGCCACCAGTGATTTTCGAGGTGGAAAACTGTTTTTT. The chain combines TRBV24-1 with TRBJ1-4; D is ambiguous. V lost 1 base and J lost 10, with 9 bases in between. The CDR3 is 13 residues long. Germline V gene sequence: CDR1 KGHDR, CDR2 SFDVKD.

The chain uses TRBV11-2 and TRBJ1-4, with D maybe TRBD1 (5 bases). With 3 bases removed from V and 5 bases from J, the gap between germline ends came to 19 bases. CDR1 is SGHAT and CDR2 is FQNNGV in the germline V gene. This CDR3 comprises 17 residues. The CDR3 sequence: CASSLAGYRQPNEKLFF. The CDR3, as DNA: TGTGCCAGCAGCTTGGCCGGCTACAGGCAACCGAATGAAAAACTGTTTTTT. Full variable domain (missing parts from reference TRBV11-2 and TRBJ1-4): EAGVAQSPRYKIIEKRQSVAFWCNPISGHATLYWYQQILGQGPKLLIQFQNNGVVDDSQLPKDRFSAERLKGVDSTLKIQPAKLEDSAVYLCASSLAGYRQPNEKLFFGSGTQLSVL.

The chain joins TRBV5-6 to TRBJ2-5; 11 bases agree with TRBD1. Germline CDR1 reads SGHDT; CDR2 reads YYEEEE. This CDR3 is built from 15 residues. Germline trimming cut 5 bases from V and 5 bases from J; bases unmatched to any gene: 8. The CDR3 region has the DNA TGTGCCAGCAGACCGGACAGGGGGCGCTTGGAGACCCAGTACTTC. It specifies CASRPDRGRLETQYF.

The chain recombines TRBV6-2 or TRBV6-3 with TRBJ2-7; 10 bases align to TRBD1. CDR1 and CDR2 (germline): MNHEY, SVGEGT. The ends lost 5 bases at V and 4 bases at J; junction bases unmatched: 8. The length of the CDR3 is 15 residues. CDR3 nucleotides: TGTGCCAGCAGTCCGGGACAGGGGCTGACTTACGAGCAGTACTTC. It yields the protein CASSPGQGLTYEQYF.

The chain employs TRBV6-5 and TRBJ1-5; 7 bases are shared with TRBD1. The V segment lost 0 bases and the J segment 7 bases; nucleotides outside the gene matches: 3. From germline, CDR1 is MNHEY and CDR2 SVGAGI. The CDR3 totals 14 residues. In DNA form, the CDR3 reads TGTGCCAGCAGTTACTCGAGAGGGGGCCAGCCCCAGCATTTT. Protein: CASSYSRGGQPQHF.

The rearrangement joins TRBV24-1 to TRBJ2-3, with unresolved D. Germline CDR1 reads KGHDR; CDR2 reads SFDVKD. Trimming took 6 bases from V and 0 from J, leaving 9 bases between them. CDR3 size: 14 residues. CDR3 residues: CATSSASSTDTQYF. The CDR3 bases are TGTGCCACCAGTAGCGCCTCTAGCACAGATACGCAGTATTTT.

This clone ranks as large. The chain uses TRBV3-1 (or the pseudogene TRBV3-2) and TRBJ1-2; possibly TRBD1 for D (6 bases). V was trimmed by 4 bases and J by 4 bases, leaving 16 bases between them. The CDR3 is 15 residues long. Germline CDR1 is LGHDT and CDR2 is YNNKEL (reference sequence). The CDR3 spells CASSLRWGLGYGYTF. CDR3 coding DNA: TGTGCCAGCAGCCTCCGCTGGGGGCTAGGCTATGGCTACACCTTC.

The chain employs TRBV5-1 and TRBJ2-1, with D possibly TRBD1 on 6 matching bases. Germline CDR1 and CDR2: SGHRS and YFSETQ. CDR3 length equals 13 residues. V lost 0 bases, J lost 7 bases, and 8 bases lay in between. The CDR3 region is CASSLDRANEQFF. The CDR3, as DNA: TGCGCCAGCAGCTTGGACAGGGCAAATGAGCAGTTCTTC.

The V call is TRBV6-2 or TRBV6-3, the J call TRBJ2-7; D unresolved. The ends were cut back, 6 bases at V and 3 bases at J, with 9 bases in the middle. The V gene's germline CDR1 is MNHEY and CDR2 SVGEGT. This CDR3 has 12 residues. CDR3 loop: CASSHGSYEQYV. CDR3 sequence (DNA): TGTGCCAGCAGCCACGGAAGCTACGAGCAGTACGTC.

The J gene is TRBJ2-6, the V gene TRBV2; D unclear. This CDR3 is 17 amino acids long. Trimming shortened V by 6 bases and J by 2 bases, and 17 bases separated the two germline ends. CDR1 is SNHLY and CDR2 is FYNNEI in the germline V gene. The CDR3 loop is CASRRPGLGPGANVLTF. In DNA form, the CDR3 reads TGTGCCAGCAGACGCCCGGGTTTAGGCCCTGGGGCCAACGTCCTGACTTTC.

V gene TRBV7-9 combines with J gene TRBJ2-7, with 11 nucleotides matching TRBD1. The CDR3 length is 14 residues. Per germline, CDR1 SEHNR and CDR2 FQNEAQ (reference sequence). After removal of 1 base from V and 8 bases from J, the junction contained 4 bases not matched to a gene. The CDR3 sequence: CASSLGTGGPQQYF. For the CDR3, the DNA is TGTGCCAGCAGCTTAGGGACAGGGGGCCCCCAGCAGTACTTC.

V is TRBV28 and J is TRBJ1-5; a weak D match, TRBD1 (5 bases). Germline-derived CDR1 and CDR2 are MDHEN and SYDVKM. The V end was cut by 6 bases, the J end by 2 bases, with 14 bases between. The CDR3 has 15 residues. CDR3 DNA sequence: TGTGCCAGCAGCCGACGGTTGACAGGCAATCAGCCCCAGCATTTT. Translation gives CASSRRLTGNQPQHF.

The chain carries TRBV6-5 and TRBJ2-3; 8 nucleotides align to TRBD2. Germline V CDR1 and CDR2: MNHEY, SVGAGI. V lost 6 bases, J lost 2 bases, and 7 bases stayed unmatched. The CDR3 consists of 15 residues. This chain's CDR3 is CASSGSGGPTDTQYF. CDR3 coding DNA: TGTGCCAGCAGCGGGAGCGGGGGTCCCACAGATACGCAGTATTTT.

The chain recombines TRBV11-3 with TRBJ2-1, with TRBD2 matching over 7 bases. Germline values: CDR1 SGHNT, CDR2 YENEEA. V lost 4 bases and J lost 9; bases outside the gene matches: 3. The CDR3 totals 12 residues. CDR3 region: CASSSWEGEQFF. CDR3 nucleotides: TGTGCCAGCAGCTCCTGGGAGGGTGAGCAGTTCTTC.

The CDR3 DNA reads as TGTGCCTGGGGGCGATCGACGGGGGTTCAGCCCCAGCATTTT. This sequence encodes CAWGRSTGVQPQHF. V is TRBV30 and J is TRBJ1-5, with D perhaps matching TRBD1 (5 bases). V shed 5 bases and J shed 6 bases, with 17 bases lying between them. Germline V gene data show CDR1 as GTSNPN and CDR2 as SVGIG (reference sequence). This CDR3 is 14 amino acids long.